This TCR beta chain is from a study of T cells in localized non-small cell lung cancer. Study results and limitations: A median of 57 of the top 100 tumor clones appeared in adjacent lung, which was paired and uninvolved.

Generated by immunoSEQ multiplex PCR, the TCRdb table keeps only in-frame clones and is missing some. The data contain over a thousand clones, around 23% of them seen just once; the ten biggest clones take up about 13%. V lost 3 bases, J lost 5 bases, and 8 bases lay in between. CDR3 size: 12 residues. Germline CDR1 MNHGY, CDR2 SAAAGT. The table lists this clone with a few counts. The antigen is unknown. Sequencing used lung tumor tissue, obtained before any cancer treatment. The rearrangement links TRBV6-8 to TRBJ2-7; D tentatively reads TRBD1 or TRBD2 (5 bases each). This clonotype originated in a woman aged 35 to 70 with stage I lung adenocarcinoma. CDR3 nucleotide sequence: TGTGCCAGCAGTTATAGAGGGGACGAGCAGTACTTC. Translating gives CASSYRGDEQYF.